This is a list of T cell receptor beta chains from one sample in a study of T cell clusters in autoimmune cytopenias. TCRdb reprocessed the multiplex PCR reads and stores each CDR3 protein as one record, lacking DNA. This table lists around 4,200 distinct CDR3 sequences. Sequenced: peripheral blood. These receptors were obtained from a human donor with an autoimmune cytopenia or autoimmune hepatitis (not recorded which). Both conserved end residues are part of each CDR3. Part of the rows lack a size; the others show once, few, many or a class for expanded clones.

V	size	J	CDR3
TRBV5-1	NA	TRBJ2-5	CASSLVPETQYF
TRBV5-1	medium-sized	TRBJ2-1	CASSLEAGTYNEQFF
TRBV6-6	medium-sized	TRBJ1-2	CASSPVSETTNGYTF
TRBV6-5	medium-sized	TRBJ1-6	CASSTLYGDNSPLHF
TRBV18	medium-sized	TRBJ2-5	CASSPALYQETQYF
TRBV20-1	NA	TRBJ1-4	CSAGDRGATNEKLFF
TRBV28	NA	TRBJ2-1	CASSTGTTYNEQFF
TRBV19	medium-sized	TRBJ1-2	CASSPQGGGYTF
TRBV12-3/TRBV12-4	large	TRBJ2-7	CASSLTGYEQYF
TRBV6-1	medium-sized	TRBJ1-5	CASSDGRDQPQHF
TRBV5-4	NA	TRBJ2-5	CASSLGQTAQETQYF
TRBV12-3/TRBV12-4	medium-sized	TRBJ1-3	CATLAGSSGNTIYF
TRBV6-2/TRBV6-3	medium-sized	TRBJ2-2	CATANTGELFF
TRBV27	NA	TRBJ2-1	CASSYDRGYNEQFF
TRBV19	medium-sized	TRBJ2-4	CASSLERGTANIQYF
TRBV6-5	medium-sized	TRBJ2-5	CAISDQGVVETQYF